This T cell receptor beta chain came from a study of glioma-infiltrating T cells (dated by TCRdb to the mid-2010s). Regarding the research as a whole: Low-grade gliomas were represented by WHO grade II oligodendrogliomas or astrocytomas, and glioblastomas were represented by WHO grade IV tumors that were sampled at initial rather than recurrent diagnosis. Before surgery, glioma patients were given dexamethasone for six or fewer days. Glioma tissue, non-neoplastic brain tissue and matched peripheral blood mononuclear cells were used as sources from which TCR alpha- and beta-chain repertoires were sequenced. Blood libraries targeted about 4- to 11-fold sequencing coverage of 750,000 to 1,000,000 peripheral T cells. Three low-grade glioma patients, several primary glioblastoma patients, and three non-glioma patients who contributed non-neoplastic brain tissue made up the paired cohort. To measure how far tissue and blood T-cell populations diverged, each tissue-infiltrating repertoire was compared against the peripheral blood repertoire of the same patient.

Immediately after resection, surgical brain or tumor specimens were cryofrozen in liquid nitrogen, with peripheral blood cells collected concurrently. For this clonotype: Its antigen is unknown. No per-base quality is available; no much larger clone lies one base away.

CDR1 and CDR2 (MRHNA, SNTAGT) derive from the germline V gene. From its cysteine to its phenylalanine, the CDR3 spans 15 amino acids. Kept here is only the CDR3 DNA, which spans 45 bases and is read in frame from base 1. The germline V end is reduced by 3 bases and the J end by 3 bases; junction bases left unmatched: 4. Overall results and qualifications from the work: Group comparisons were based on small numbers of patients: three non-neoplastic, three low-grade glioma and eight or nine glioblastoma patients. In non-neoplastic patients, VJ-independent divergence between tissue and blood fell below expectation, whereas in all gliomas, and especially in low-grade gliomas, the divergence rose above expectation. Very few CDR3 sequences were found to be shared between tissue and blood, and this scarcity was attributed to high CDR3 diversity and limited sampling. A signature set of shared blood CDR3 motifs marked patients with low tissue-blood divergence and was depleted in highly divergent patients.

TCR alpha and beta CDR3 regions were amplified with the iRepertoire nested amplicon-rescue multiplex PCR (arm-PCR) platform from RNA. The input for one-step reverse transcription and amplification was 100-400 ng of either tissue mRNA or PBMC total RNA. Following bead purification, Illumina adapters were added by a secondary multiplex PCR, and the libraries were gel-purified between 200 and 400 bp. Internal 6-nucleotide barcodes were carried by the libraries and were used for demultiplexing. Sequencing of the libraries was done on an Illumina MiSeq using 2x220 or 2x250 nucleotide paired-end reads. On the study's bioinformatics: Paired reads were merged using FLASH 1.2.11 and aligned with BWA-MEM to the GRCh37 human genome, and TRA and TRB reads were then extracted. An IMGT-derived reference of cassette sequences and CDR3 motifs, with pseudogenes included, was used for V and J assignment. Reads were translated in three frames, and productive CDR3s were defined by a C…FGXG motif without stop codons. Clonotypes were defined as unique combinations of V-J cassette pair and CDR3 amino acid sequence. Hamming distance filtering was applied to reads, with thresholds set by the sequence error rate of each sample in mapped regions. TCRdb ran its own pipeline on the public reads, namely fastp trimming at Q25 and MiXCR clone calling, and kept in-frame beta chains. Rows with one shared CDR3 protein collapse into an entry with the most common genes and DNA. The V and J calls were not made by the authors but by TCRdb's processing. This sample holds a few hundred thousand distinct CDR3 sequences; approximately 42% were observed only once. Together, the top ten hold around 13% of the sample.

The origin of this receptor is a human donor with low-grade glioma or glioblastoma, undergoing nonglioma brain surgery, or in good health (not recorded which). The V and J genes are TRBV6-4 and TRBJ2-1; 8 central bases correspond to TRBD2. Sequenced sample: glioma tissue, nonneoplastic brain tissue, or PBMCs (not recorded which). The bases are TGTGCCAGCAGTGAGTGGCTAGCGGGCTACAATGAGCAGTTCTTC. Translated, it reads CASSEWLAGYNEQFF.